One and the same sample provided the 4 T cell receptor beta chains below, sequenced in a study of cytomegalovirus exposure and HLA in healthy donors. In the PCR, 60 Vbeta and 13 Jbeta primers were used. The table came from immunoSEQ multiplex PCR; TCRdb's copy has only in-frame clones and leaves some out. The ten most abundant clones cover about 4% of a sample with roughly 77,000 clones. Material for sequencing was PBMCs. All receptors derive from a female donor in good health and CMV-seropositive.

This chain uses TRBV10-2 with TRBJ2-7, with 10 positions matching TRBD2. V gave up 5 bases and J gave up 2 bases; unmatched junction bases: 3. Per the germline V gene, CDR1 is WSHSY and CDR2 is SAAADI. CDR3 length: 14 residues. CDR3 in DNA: TGCGCCAGCAGTCGCCTAGCGGGAGCCTACGAGCAGTACTTC. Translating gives CASSRLAGAYEQYF.

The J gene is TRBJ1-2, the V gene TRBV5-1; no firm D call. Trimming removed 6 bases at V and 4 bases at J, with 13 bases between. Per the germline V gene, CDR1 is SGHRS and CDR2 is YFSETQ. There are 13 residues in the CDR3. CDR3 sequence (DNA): TGCGCCAGCAAGGAGGTGGTCGGCTATGGCTACACCTTC. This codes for CASKEVVGYGYTF.

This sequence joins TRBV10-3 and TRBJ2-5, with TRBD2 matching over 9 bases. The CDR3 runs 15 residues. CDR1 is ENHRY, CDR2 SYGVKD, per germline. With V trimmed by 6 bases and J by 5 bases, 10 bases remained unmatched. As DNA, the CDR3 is TGTGCCATCAGCCGACTAGCGGAGGGGGGTGAGACCCAGTACTTC. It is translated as CAISRLAEGGETQYF.

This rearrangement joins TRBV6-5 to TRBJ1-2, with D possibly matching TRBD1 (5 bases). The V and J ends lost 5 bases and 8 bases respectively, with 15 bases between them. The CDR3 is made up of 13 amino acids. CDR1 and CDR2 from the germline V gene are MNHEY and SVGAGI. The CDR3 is CASSLRGVGGYTF. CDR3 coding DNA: TGTGCCAGCAGTCTCCGGGGGGTCGGGGGCTACACCTTC.